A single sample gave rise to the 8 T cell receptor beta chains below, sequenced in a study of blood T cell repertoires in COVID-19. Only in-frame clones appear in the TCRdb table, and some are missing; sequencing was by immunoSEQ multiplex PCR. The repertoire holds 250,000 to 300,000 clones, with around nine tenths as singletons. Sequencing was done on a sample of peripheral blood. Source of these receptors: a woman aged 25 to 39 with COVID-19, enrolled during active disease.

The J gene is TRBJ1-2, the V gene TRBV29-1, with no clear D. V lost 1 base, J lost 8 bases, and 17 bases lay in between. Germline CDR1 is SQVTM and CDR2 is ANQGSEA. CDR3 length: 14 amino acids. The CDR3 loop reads CSVEGPLEGGGYTF. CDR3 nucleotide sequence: TGCAGCGTTGAAGGCCCCCTGGAGGGAGGGGGCTACACCTTC.

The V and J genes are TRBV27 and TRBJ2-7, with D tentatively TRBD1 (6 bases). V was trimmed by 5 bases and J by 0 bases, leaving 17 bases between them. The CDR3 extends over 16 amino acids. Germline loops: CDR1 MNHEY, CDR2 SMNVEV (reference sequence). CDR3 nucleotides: TGTGCCAGCAGTCAATTGGTTGGGACATCCTCCTACGAGCAGTACTTC. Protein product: CASSQLVGTSSYEQYF.

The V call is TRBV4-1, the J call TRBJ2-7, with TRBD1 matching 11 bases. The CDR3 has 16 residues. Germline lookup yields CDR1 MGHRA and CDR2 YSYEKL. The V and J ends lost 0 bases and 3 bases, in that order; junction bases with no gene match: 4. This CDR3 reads CASSQEEGQGGYEQYF. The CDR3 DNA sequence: TGCGCCAGCAGCCAAGAGGAGGGACAGGGGGGCTACGAGCAGTACTTC.

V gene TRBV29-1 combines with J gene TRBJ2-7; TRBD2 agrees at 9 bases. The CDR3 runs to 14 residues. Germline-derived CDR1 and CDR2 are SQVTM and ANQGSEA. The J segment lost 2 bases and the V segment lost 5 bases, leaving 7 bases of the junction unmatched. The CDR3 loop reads CSVKAAGGPYEQYF. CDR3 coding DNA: TGCAGCGTTAAGGCTGCGGGAGGGCCCTACGAGCAGTACTTC.

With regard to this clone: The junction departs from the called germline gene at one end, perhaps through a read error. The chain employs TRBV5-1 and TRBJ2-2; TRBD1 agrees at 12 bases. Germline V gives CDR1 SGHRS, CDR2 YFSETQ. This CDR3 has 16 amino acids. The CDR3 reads CARSWGDRGLTGELFF. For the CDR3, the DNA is TGCGCCCGCAGCTGGGGGGACAGGGGGCTCACCGGGGAGCTGTTTTTT.

CDR3: CASSDTYYGYTF. For the CDR3, the DNA is TGTGCCAGCAGCGACACGTACTATGGCTACACCTTC. This chain uses TRBV2 with TRBJ1-2; no clear D gene. V lost 6 bases and J lost 3, with 8 bases in between. The CDR3 sequence is 12 residues long. CDR1 and CDR2 (germline): SNHLY, FYNNEI. Variable domain in full (rest from reference TRBV2 and TRBJ1-2): EPEVTQTPSHQVTQMGQEVILRCVPISNHLYFYWYRQILGQKVEFLVSFYNNEISEKSEIFDDQFSVERPDGSNFTLKIRSTKLEDSAMYFCASSDTYYGYTFGSGTRLTVV.

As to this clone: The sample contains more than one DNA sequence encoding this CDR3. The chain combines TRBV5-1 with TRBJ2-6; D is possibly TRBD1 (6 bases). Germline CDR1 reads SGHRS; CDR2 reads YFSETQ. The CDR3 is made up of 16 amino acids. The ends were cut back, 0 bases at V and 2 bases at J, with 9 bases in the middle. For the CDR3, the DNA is TGCGCCAGCAGCTTGGGTCAGGGGCCTGGGGCCAACGTCCTGACTTTC. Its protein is CASSLGQGPGANVLTF.

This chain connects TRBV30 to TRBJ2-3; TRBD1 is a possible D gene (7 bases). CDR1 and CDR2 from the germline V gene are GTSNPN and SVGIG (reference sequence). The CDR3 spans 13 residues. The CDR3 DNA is TGTGCAAAGGATCAGGGGGGAGAGGATACGCAGTATTTT. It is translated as CAKDQGGEDTQYF. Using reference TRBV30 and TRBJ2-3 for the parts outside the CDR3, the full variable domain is SQTIHQWPATLVQPVGSPLSLECTVEGTSNPNLYWYRQAAGRGLQLLFYSVGIGQISSEVPQNLSASRPQDRQFILSSKKLLLSDSGFYLCAKDQGGEDTQYFGPGTRLTVL.